Below are 9 T cell receptor beta chains sequenced from a single sample in a study of blood T cells in healthy people across ages. Alongside a J-beta primer mix, a sample-barcoded 5' primer served in a second PCR lasting roughly 6 to 11 cycles. TCRdb independently ran MiXCR on the 5' RACE reads; one entry per CDR3 protein. The sample has some 920,000 distinct CDR3 sequences; roughly half are singletons. The specimen sequenced was blood. Receptors originate from a woman aged 55-75 years in good health.

The chain has TRBV7-9 and TRBJ1-5, with 12 positions matching TRBD1. V was pared by 3 bases and J by 7 bases, with 4 bases of the junction left unmatched. This CDR3 is 15 amino acids long. The germline V gene encodes CDR1 SEHNR and CDR2 FQNEAQ (reference sequence). CDR3 bases: TGTGCCAGCAGCTTCGGGACAGGGGGCAGACAGCCCCAGCATTTT. It is translated as CASSFGTGGRQPQHF. Filled out from reference TRBV7-9 and TRBJ1-5, the complete variable domain reads DTGVSQNPRHKITKRGQNVTFRCDPISEHNRLYWYRQTLGQGPEFLTYFQNEAQLEKSRLLSDRFSAERPKGSFSTLEIQRTEQGDSAMYLCASSFGTGGRQPQHFGDGTRLSIL.

The sample holds many counts of this clonotype. V gene TRBV6-6 combines with J gene TRBJ1-5, with D possibly matching TRBD1 (5 bases). Per germline, CDR1 MNHNY and CDR2 SVGAGI (reference sequence). V lost 11 bases, J lost 5 bases, and 13 bases lay in between. The CDR3 totals 12 residues. The CDR3 protein is CAGAEGDQPQHF. CDR3 nucleotide sequence: TGTGCCGGCGCGGAAGGGGATCAGCCCCAGCATTTT.

This chain uses TRBV11-2 with TRBJ2-4, with 8 positions matching TRBD2. The closer fit of TRBJ2-7 to the DNA end suggests the J call may be wrong. CDR1 SGHAT and CDR2 FQNNGV come from the germline V gene. The CDR3 has 16 amino acids. In nucleotides, the CDR3 is TGTGCCAGCAGTATAATGACCGGGACTAGTATCTACGAGCAGTACTTC. Residues: CASSIMTGTSIYEQYF.

V and J are TRBV4-3 and TRBJ1-4; D possibly corresponds to TRBD1 (5 bases). This CDR3 is built from 16 residues. Germline lookup yields CDR1 LGHNA and CDR2 YSLEER. Trimming shortened V by 1 base and J by 4 bases, and 13 bases separated the two germline ends. The CDR3 protein is CASSQGTLRGNEKLFF. The CDR3 DNA follows: TGCGCCAGCAGCCAAGGGACCCTAAGGGGTAATGAAAAACTGTTTTTT.

This clonotype appeared a few times. V gene TRBV20-1 combines with J gene TRBJ2-1; TRBD2 matches 7 bases. The tail of the sequence fits TRBJ2-7 better, so the J call may be wrong. Germline V gives CDR1 DFQATT, CDR2 SNEGSKA (reference sequence). The CDR3 runs to 15 residues. This CDR3 reads CSASPPGGRGLEQYF. The DNA for the CDR3 is TGCAGTGCTAGCCCCCCGGGCGGGAGAGGGCTCGAGCAGTACTTC.

The rearrangement uses TRBV7-9 and TRBJ1-2, with D maybe TRBD1 (6 bases). Trimming took off 2 bases at V and 2 bases at J, with 15 bases between the two ends. The CDR3 sequence is 16 residues long. CDR1 and CDR2 from the germline V gene are SEHNR and FQNEAQ (reference sequence). The CDR3 nucleotides read TGTGCCAGCAGCTTAATATCTGGGGGCTACAACTATGGCTACACCTTC. Protein: CASSLISGGYNYGYTF.

CDR3 in DNA: TGTGCCAGCAGCGAGACTAGCGGGGGACACTACGAGCAGTACTTC. Translating it yields CASSETSGGHYEQYF. The V and J genes are TRBV7-2 and TRBJ2-7; TRBD2 matches 12 bases. This CDR3 has 15 residues. Germline V gives CDR1 SGHTA, CDR2 FQGNSA. Trimming cost V 5 bases and J 3 bases; bases outside gene matches: 5.

The table lists this clonotype with a few counts. This chain links TRBV29-1 with TRBJ1-1; 9 bases line up with TRBD1. V was pared by 2 bases and J by 10 bases, with 11 bases of the junction left unmatched. The germline gives CDR1 SQVTM, CDR2 ANQGSEA. The CDR3 totals 14 residues. DNA of the CDR3: TGCAGCGTTGAAACACAGGGGGCGGCGAGGGGAGCTTTCTTT. Its protein product is CSVETQGAARGAFF.

The chain recombines TRBV5-1 with TRBJ2-1; 11 positions agree with TRBD2. The trim removed 3 bases at V and 10 bases at J, leaving 9 bases unmatched. CDR1 is SGHRS, CDR2 YFSETQ, per germline. The CDR3 covers 15 residues. CDR3 amino acids: CASSYEGLAASEQFF. DNA of the CDR3: TGCGCCAGCAGCTACGAGGGACTAGCGGCCTCGGAGCAGTTCTTC.